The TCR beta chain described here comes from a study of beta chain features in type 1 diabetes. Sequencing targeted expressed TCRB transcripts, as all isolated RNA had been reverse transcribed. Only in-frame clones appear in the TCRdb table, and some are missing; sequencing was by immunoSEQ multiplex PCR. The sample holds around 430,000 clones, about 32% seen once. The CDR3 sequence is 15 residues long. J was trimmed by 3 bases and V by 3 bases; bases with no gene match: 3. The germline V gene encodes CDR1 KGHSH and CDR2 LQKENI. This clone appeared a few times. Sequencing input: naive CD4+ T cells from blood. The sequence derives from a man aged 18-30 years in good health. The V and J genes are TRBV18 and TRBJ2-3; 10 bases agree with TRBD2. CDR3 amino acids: CASSPPSGSTDTQYF. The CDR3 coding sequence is TGTGCCAGCTCACCCCCTAGCGGGAGTACAGATACGCAGTATTTT.